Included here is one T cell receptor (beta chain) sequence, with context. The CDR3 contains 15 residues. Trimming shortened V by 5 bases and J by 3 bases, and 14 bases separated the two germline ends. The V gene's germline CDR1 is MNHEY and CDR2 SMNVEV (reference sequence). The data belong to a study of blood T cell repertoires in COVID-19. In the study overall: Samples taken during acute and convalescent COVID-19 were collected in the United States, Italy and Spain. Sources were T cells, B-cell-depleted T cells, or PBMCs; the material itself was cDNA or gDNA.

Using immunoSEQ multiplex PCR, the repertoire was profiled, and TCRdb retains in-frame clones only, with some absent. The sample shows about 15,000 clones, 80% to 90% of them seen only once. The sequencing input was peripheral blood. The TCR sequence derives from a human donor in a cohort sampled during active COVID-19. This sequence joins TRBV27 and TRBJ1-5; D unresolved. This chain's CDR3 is CASSATSVLNQPQHF. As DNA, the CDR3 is TGTGCCAGCAGTGCTACCAGCGTTCTCAATCAGCCCCAGCATTTT.